The 15 T cell receptor beta chains below come from one sample, sequenced in a study of chemoradiotherapy in HPV16-positive cancers. Sequencing used immunoSEQ multiplex PCR; TCRdb keeps in-frame clones, though not all of them. The top ten hold around 31% of the sample, which has about 6,100 clones, roughly 73% seen once. The sequenced sample was tumor tissue, obtained from a patient who underwent chemoradiotherapy. The source of these receptors is a human donor with HPV-associated anogenital cancer.

This chain connects TRBV30 to TRBJ2-3, with 8 bases lining up with TRBD2. V shed 3 bases and J 1 base; nucleotides not matched to a gene: 6. Germline V gene lookup returns CDR1 GTSNPN and CDR2 SVGIG (reference sequence). The CDR3 runs 15 residues. This CDR3 is CAWRRAGEGTDTQYF. CDR3 in DNA: TGTGCCTGGAGACGAGCGGGAGAAGGCACAGATACGCAGTATTTT. Based on the CDR3 plus reference TRBV30 and TRBJ2-3, the full variable domain is SQTIHQWPATLVQPVGSPLSLECTVEGTSNPNLYWYRQAAGRGLQLLFYSVGIGQISSEVPQNLSASRPQDRQFILSSKKLLLSDSGFYLCAWRRAGEGTDTQYFGPGTRLTVL.

The gene calls are TRBV7-9 and TRBJ2-3, with 10 bases identical to TRBD1. Trimming cost V 5 bases and J 1 base; bases outside gene matches: 6. From germline, CDR1 is SEHNR and CDR2 FQNEAQ (reference sequence). The CDR3 consists of 16 residues. CDR3 nucleotide sequence: TGTGCCAGCAGCAAGGGACAGGGGCCAGGCACAGATACGCAGTATTTT. It translates to CASSKGQGPGTDTQYF.

This clone was seen just once. The chain is built from TRBV6-6 and TRBJ1-5, with D perhaps TRBD1 (6 bases). Trimming cost V 4 bases and J 7 bases, with 14 bases left between them. Germline loops: CDR1 MNHNY, CDR2 SVGAGI (reference sequence). This CDR3 has 14 residues. CDR3 in DNA: TGTGCCAGCAGTTCCCCAACAGGGATCCAGCCCCAGCATTTT. This sequence encodes CASSSPTGIQPQHF.

J is TRBJ2-7 and V is TRBV6-1; 9 bases fit TRBD2. In germline, CDR1 is MNHNS, CDR2 SASEGT. This CDR3 spans 15 amino acids. After removal of 0 bases from V and 4 bases from J, the junction contained 4 bases not matched to a gene. As DNA, the CDR3 is TGTGCCAGCAGTGAAGCGGTAGCGGGAGTATACGAGCAGTACTTC. It is translated as CASSEAVAGVYEQYF.

The rearrangement joins TRBV5-5 to TRBJ2-7; D not resolved. Germline V gene lookup returns CDR1 SGHKS and CDR2 YYEKEE (reference sequence). V was shortened by 1 base and J by 1 base, with 9 bases between the two germline ends. CDR3 length equals 14 residues. The CDR3 is CASSLSDLSYEQYF. CDR3 DNA sequence: TGTGCCAGCAGCTTGTCGGACCTATCCTACGAGCAGTACTTC.

V and J are TRBV2 and TRBJ1-2; D is undetermined. The CDR3 consists of 14 residues. The V end lost 5 bases, the J end lost 2 bases, and 12 bases lay between the germline ends. CDR1 and CDR2 from the germline V gene are SNHLY and FYNNEI. The CDR3 protein is CASSQDGGNYGYTF. The CDR3 DNA follows: TGTGCCAGCAGTCAGGACGGCGGCAACTATGGCTACACCTTC.

This clone was counted only a few times. The V gene is TRBV7-6, the J gene TRBJ2-5, with D unresolved. V was shortened by 0 bases and J by 0 bases, with 5 bases between the two germline ends. The CDR3 runs 14 residues. The V gene's germline CDR1 is SGHVS and CDR2 FNYEAQ. The CDR3 nucleotides are TGTGCCAGCAGCTTAGCGGGGAACCAAGAGACCCAGTACTTC. This sequence encodes CASSLAGNQETQYF.

The chain joins TRBV6-5 to TRBJ2-1; D unresolved. The CDR3 totals 11 residues. The germline V gene has CDR1 MNHEY and CDR2 SVGAGI. Deletions cut 8 bases from V and 4 bases from J, with 6 bases between. The CDR3 loop is CASGSYNEQFF. In DNA form, the CDR3 reads TGTGCCAGCGGGTCATACAATGAGCAGTTCTTC.

The V call is TRBV5-4, the J call TRBJ1-2; 11 bases agree with TRBD1. The length of the CDR3 is 18 residues. After removal of 7 bases from V and 2 bases from J, the junction contained 16 bases not matched to a gene. CDR1 and CDR2 (germline): SGHNT, YYREEE (reference sequence). As DNA, the CDR3 is TGTGCCAGCGGTTACCAACCCTCCGGGACAGGGGGGAACTATGGCTACACCTTC. Its translation is CASGYQPSGTGGNYGYTF.

This chain joins TRBV5-6 and TRBJ2-1; 11 nucleotides agree with TRBD2. CDR1 is SGHDT, CDR2 YYEEEE, per germline. V dropped 6 bases and J dropped 6; count of bases not matched to a gene: 14. This CDR3 is built from 17 residues. Here the CDR3 reads CASTSAGLAGGRNEQFF. The CDR3 DNA reads as TGTGCCAGCACCTCCGCCGGGCTAGCGGGAGGTCGCAATGAGCAGTTCTTC. Supplemented by reference TRBV5-6 and TRBJ2-1, the full variable domain reads DAGVTQSPTHLIKTRGQQVTLRCSPKSGHDTVSWYQQALGQGPQFIFQYYEEEERQRGNFPDRFSGHQFPNYSSELNVNALLLGDSALYLCASTSAGLAGGRNEQFFGPGTRLTVL.

The chain links TRBV6-5 to TRBJ1-2; TRBD1 matches 7 bases. The CDR3 is made up of 14 amino acids. Trimming removed 4 bases from V and 4 bases from J; junction bases left unmatched: 6. The germline V gene has CDR1 MNHEY and CDR2 SVGAGI. CDR3 DNA: TGTGCCAGCAGTTCACGGACAGGACCCTATGGCTACACCTTC. Translating it yields CASSSRTGPYGYTF.

The chain has TRBV11-3 and TRBJ2-2; 8 bases are shared with TRBD2. The trim removed 2 bases at V and 6 bases at J, leaving 8 bases unmatched. Germline-derived CDR1 and CDR2 are SGHNT and YENEEA. The CDR3 loop spans 16 amino acids. CDR3 residues: CASSLTSGSVAGELFF. CDR3 nucleotide sequence: TGTGCCAGCAGCTTAACCAGCGGGAGTGTGGCCGGGGAGCTGTTTTTT.

This rearrangement joins TRBV6-5 to TRBJ2-1; the D gene is possibly TRBD2 (6 bases). CDR1 MNHEY and CDR2 SVGAGI come from the germline V gene. The CDR3 sequence is 13 residues long. V was shortened by 6 bases and J by 3 bases, with 9 bases between the two germline ends. In DNA form, the CDR3 reads TGTGCCAGCAGAGGCGGGAACTACAATGAGCAGTTCTTC. Encoded protein: CASRGGNYNEQFF.

The chain carries TRBV9 and TRBJ2-3; D possibly corresponds to TRBD2 (7 bases). Germline V gives CDR1 SGDLS, CDR2 YYNGEE. The CDR3 has 16 residues. V lost 2 bases to trimming and J lost 7 bases, with 20 bases between them. The CDR3 protein is CASSVEGEGRFYTQYF. For the CDR3, the DNA is TGTGCCAGCAGCGTTGAGGGGGAGGGCCGTTTTTATACGCAGTATTTT.

The chain recombines TRBV5-4 with TRBJ2-1; D not resolved. V was clipped by 2 bases and J by 7 bases, with 4 bases between them. The CDR3 is 11 residues long. Per germline, CDR1 SGHNT and CDR2 YYREEE (reference sequence). CDR3 amino acids: CASSFTNEQFF. The CDR3 DNA is TGTGCCAGCAGCTTCACTAATGAGCAGTTCTTC.